The text below deals with one T cell receptor beta chain. Its antigen is not known. V shed 1 base and J shed 0 bases, with 9 bases lying between them. This CDR3 has 15 residues. CDR1 is LNHNV, CDR2 YYDKDF, per germline (reference sequence). This sample stems from a study of OX40 agonist ivuxolimab in advanced cancers. Study at large: Patients in the trial were receiving intravenous ivuxolimab every 2 weeks, at doses of 0.01 to 10 mg/kg. General observations from the study: The CD4+ and CD8+ T cells in the blood had expanded clonally by week 6 at 0.1 to 3.0 mg/kg.

Repertoires were generated with immunoSEQ multiplex PCR, while TCRdb's copy carries only in-frame clones and drops some. This repertoire shows over 80,000 clones, around nine tenths found once; its top ten account for 0.43%. The sequence was collected from an adult with an advanced solid tumor such as melanoma, head and neck, liver or kidney cancer. The J gene is TRBJ1-1, the V gene TRBV15; possible D gene TRBD1, 5 bases. The source material was CD4+ or CD8+ T cells sorted from blood, sampled in a trial of the OX40 agonist ivuxolimab. The CDR3 loop reads CATSRGGALNTEAFF. The CDR3 DNA reads TGTGCCACCAGCAGAGGAGGGGCGTTGAACACTGAAGCTTTCTTT.